A single sample gave rise to the 14 T cell receptor beta chains below, sequenced in a study of blood T cell repertoires in COVID-19. Sequenced by immunoSEQ multiplex PCR; TCRdb stores in-frame clones only, minus some. The table lists more than 95,000 clones, approximately 80% of them singletons. Sequencing was performed on peripheral blood. These TCRs come from a middle-aged man with active or convalescent COVID-19.

The J gene is TRBJ2-2, the V gene TRBV4-1; 7 positions match TRBD2. The CDR3 extends over 16 amino acids. The junction had 4 bases not matched to a gene; V was cut back by 1 base and J by 2 bases. CDR1 and CDR2 (germline): MGHRA, YSYEKL. CDR3 DNA sequence: TGCGCCAGCAGCCAAGCCGGGACTATAAACACCGGGGAGCTGTTTTTT. This sequence encodes CASSQAGTINTGELFF.

The chain has TRBV7-3 and TRBJ2-3; D not resolved. V shed 2 bases and J shed 6 bases, with 12 bases lying between them. Germline V gene sequence: CDR1 SGHTA, CDR2 FQGTGA. The CDR3 runs to 14 residues. CDR3 amino acids: CASSLVGAVDTQYF. The CDR3 nucleotides are TGTGCCAGCAGCTTAGTAGGAGCAGTTGATACGCAGTATTTT.

This chain links TRBV30 with TRBJ1-5, with TRBD1 as a possible D gene (6 bases). CDR3 length equals 15 residues. Between the trimmed V and J ends, which lost 1 base and 8 bases, there was a span of 18 bases. The germline gives CDR1 GTSNPN, CDR2 SVGIG (reference sequence). The CDR3 DNA reads as TGTGCCTGGAGTGGGCGGGGGCGGCAAAAAGAGCCCCAGCATTTT. Translated: CAWSGRGRQKEPQHF.

V usage is TRBV9 and J usage is TRBJ1-3; D unclear. This CDR3 is 15 amino acids long. CDR1 SGDLS and CDR2 YYNGEE come from the germline V gene. Trimming stripped 4 bases from V and 0 bases from J, with 11 bases between. Here the CDR3 reads CASSPFTVSGNTIYF. For the CDR3, the DNA is TGTGCCAGCAGCCCATTCACAGTCTCTGGAAACACCATATATTTT.

This clone was seen many times. The V gene is TRBV7-2, the J gene TRBJ1-1; D is undetermined. Germline V gene lookup returns CDR1 SGHTA and CDR2 FQGNSA. The CDR3 runs 14 residues. V was trimmed by 4 bases and J by 4 bases, leaving 13 bases between them. In DNA form, the CDR3 reads TGTGCCAGCAGCTCTCAGGCTATTCTCACTGAAGCTTTCTTT. Amino acid sequence: CASSSQAILTEAFF.

This clone was picked up a small number of times. The gene calls are TRBV19 and TRBJ1-1, with a tentative D call TRBD1 (6 bases). Germline V gene data show CDR1 as LNHDA and CDR2 as SQIVND (reference sequence). CDR3 length: 13 amino acids. Trimming removed 5 bases from V and 11 bases from J, with 18 bases in between. The chain's CDR3 is CASSDTGKRRAFF. CDR3 in DNA: TGTGCCAGTAGTGACACAGGGAAACGTAGGGCTTTCTTT.

The J gene is TRBJ1-5, the V gene TRBV4-1; 8 nucleotides agree with TRBD1. V trimming: 3 bases; J trimming: 4 bases; junction bases outside the gene matches: 8. Looked up from germline, CDR1 is MGHRA and CDR2 is YSYEKL. This CDR3 has 16 amino acids. As DNA, the CDR3 is TGCGCCAGCAGCCATTCTACTCAGGGGGCGAATCAGCCCCAGCATTTT. Translation gives CASSHSTQGANQPQHF.

This chain uses TRBV11-2 with TRBJ2-1; 7 bases match TRBD2. V trimming: 1 base; J trimming: 8 bases; junction bases outside the gene matches: 5. Per germline, CDR1 SGHAT and CDR2 FQNNGV. CDR3 length: 14 amino acids. The CDR3 here is CASSLGGLADEQFF. The CDR3 DNA follows: TGTGCCAGCAGCTTAGGGGGTCTAGCGGATGAGCAGTTCTTC.

The CDR3 sequence is CASSLGTGSHEQYF. In DNA, the CDR3 is TGTGCCAGTAGTCTCGGGACAGGATCCCACGAGCAGTACTTC. The chain recombines TRBV19 with TRBJ2-7; 8 bases are a match to TRBD1. Germline V gene lookup returns CDR1 LNHDA and CDR2 SQIVND (reference sequence). V lost 5 bases to trimming and J lost 5 bases; unmatched junction nucleotides: 8. This CDR3 has 14 residues.

The table lists this clone with a count of one. The J gene is TRBJ2-3, the V gene TRBV7-2; D may be TRBD2 (7 bases). Germline V CDR1 and CDR2: SGHTA, FQGNSA. V lost 5 bases and J 8 bases, leaving 20 bases between the germline ends. The CDR3 is made up of 15 amino acids. The DNA of the CDR3 is TGTGCCAGCAGCCCGGCCTGGGGGGGGCACGGTACGCAGTATTTT. This codes for CASSPAWGGHGTQYF.

This clone was counted many times. The J gene is TRBJ2-2, the V gene TRBV4-3, with a possible D match to TRBD1 (5 bases). The V gene's germline CDR1 is LGHNA and CDR2 YSLEER. Between the trimmed V and J ends, which lost 0 bases and 4 bases, there was a span of 6 bases. The CDR3 has 14 residues. The DNA of the CDR3 is TGCGCCAGCAGCCAAGAAGGGGCCACCGGGGAGCTGTTTTTT. Its translation is CASSQEGATGELFF.

V and J are TRBV9 and TRBJ2-7, with D perhaps matching TRBD2 (6 bases). The V end was cut by 0 bases, the J end by 6 bases, with 10 bases between. The CDR3 spans 13 residues. Germline CDR1 is SGDLS and CDR2 is YYNGEE. CDR3 nucleotide sequence: TGTGCCAGCAGCGTAGAGGCGGGAACCGAGCAGTACTTC. The encoded protein is CASSVEAGTEQYF.

J is TRBJ1-1 and V is TRBV6-6, with TRBD1 identical over 10 bases. The CDR3 has 14 residues. V was pared by 6 bases and J by 5 bases, with 6 bases of the junction left unmatched. The V gene's germline CDR1 is MNHNY and CDR2 SVGAGI (reference sequence). CDR3 sequence: CASSPRTGGTEAFF. The CDR3 DNA is TGTGCCAGCAGCCCTAGGACAGGGGGTACTGAAGCTTTCTTT.

This chain links TRBV18 with TRBJ2-1, with 8 bases fitting TRBD2. This CDR3 region has 13 residues. V shed 5 bases and J 9 bases; nucleotides not matched to a gene: 6. Germline assignment: CDR1 KGHSH and CDR2 LQKENI. The CDR3 nucleotides are TGTGCCAGCTCAAGAGACAGCGGGAGTGAGCAGTTCTTC. Its protein product is CASSRDSGSEQFF.